Listed below are T cell receptor beta chains from one sample, sequenced in a study of T cell changes during pregnancy in multiple sclerosis. Data came from immunoSEQ multiplex PCR; TCRdb stores just in-frame clones and leaves some out. The repertoire holds 20,000 to 25,000 clones, more than 85% seen once, with about 7% in the top ten. The sample here was CD8+ T cells from peripheral blood mononuclear cells, taken in the first trimester of pregnancy. The receptors were sampled from a female donor with multiple sclerosis, enrolled in a pregnancy study. Each CDR3 is given without its conserved first and last residue.

v_call cdr3_aa
TRBV4-1 ASSPRTGVDHEQY
TRBV6-5 ASSYSGQVGQPQH
TRBV19 ASSIIVREGYNEQF
TRBV28 ASSLGTAEFYNEQF
TRBV27 ASSLRGGFEQY
TRBV10-3 AIEQANTGELF
TRBV4-3 ASSQKGGEGYNEQF
TRBV19 ASSFGTASYEQY
TRBV28 ASSLPPPSGGYT
TRBV4-2 ASSPFEASGLLRGYT
TRBV10-3 AISESEDRVNQPQH
TRBV30 AWSETGGSYEQY
TRBV6-4 ASSAPGEVGYT
TRBV6-6 ASSQRSLTYEQY
TRBV28 ASTLDGGWEPQH
TRBV28 ASSTPSRGNIQY
TRBV4-3 ASSSGSWETQY
TRBV7-9 ASSLPGQDNEKLF
TRBV5-4 ASRPTRPDTQY
TRBV7-9 ASSESLFMNTEAF
TRBV4-3 ASSHGGGYGYT
TRBV7-8 ASSPGQGDGYGYT
TRBV7-9 ASSARIGQETQY
TRBV5-1 ASSSSPADPSFSYNEQF
TRBV23-1 ASSQSGGACSYEQY
TRBV5-1 ASSQGTGGFGTEAF
TRBV19 ASSPWGEALGYT
TRBV7-8 ASSPHRAGGINIQY
TRBV4-3 ASSQDRGTRETQY
TRBV5-8 ASSLAGPGGIGGELF
TRBV29-1 SVGIRQGD
TRBV28 ASSLQGGITEKLF
TRBV27 ASSLSSGSGYEQY
TRBV7-9 ASSTDRSYEQY
TRBV6-1 ASSSGTGRADEQF
TRBV27 ASSLYIAVGELF
TRBV5-1 ASSPPGGPLFGLVPDTQY
TRBV18 ASSPPEGTGGEQY
TRBV5-1 ASSLLVGLGLAGVETQY
TRBV15 ATSSAAGEYSNQPQH
TRBV4-3 ASSPATSGGGGEQF
TRBV4-2 ASSQDRTGSYEQY
TRBV2 ATLGGTGDEQY
TRBV7-9 ASSASTGDTEAF
TRBV6-5 ASSSGGYTGELF
TRBV4-1 ASSQVSGVDGYT
TRBV10-3 AAGGGTEAF
TRBV5-1 ASSRGGRESNEQF
TRBV7-2 ASSLGLAGLNEQF
TRBV9 ASSVGREREYEQY
TRBV4-3 ASSQDYKIYGYT
TRBV5-1 ASSLWAGMGEQY
TRBV5-1 ASSLPEDGNEQF
TRBV27 ASSDEAGAHNEQF